This TCR beta chain derives from a study of cytomegalovirus exposure and HLA in healthy donors. Broader study findings: Later work associated fewer than 20,000 TCR beta sequences with HLA alleles at 0.05 false discovery rate.

PCR was performed using 60 Vbeta and 13 Jbeta primers. Here immunoSEQ multiplex PCR was the method, and the copy in TCRdb shows in-frame clones only, minus some. The table has about 180,000 clones, around 80% seen once. With regard to this clone: Its specificity is not known.

The V and J ends lost 2 bases and 3 bases, in that order; junction bases with no gene match: 10. This CDR3 spans 17 amino acids. Per germline, CDR1 MGHRA and CDR2 YSYEKL. The chain carries TRBV4-1 and TRBJ2-7, with 10 bases matching TRBD2. This sequence was found in a girl aged 5 to 17 in good health and CMV-seropositive. Material for sequencing was PBMCs. This chain's CDR3 is CASSQLFLAGVNYEQYF. The CDR3 DNA reads TGCGCCAGCAGCCAACTCTTTCTAGCGGGAGTAAACTACGAGCAGTACTTC.